This TCR beta chain was sequenced for a study of blood T cells in healthy people across ages. The authors ran a second PCR of about 6 to 12 cycles using a sample-barcoded 5' primer and a J-beta primer mix. TCRdb processed the 5' RACE reads anew with MiXCR; each CDR3 protein has one entry. Of more than 650,000 distinct CDR3 sequences in the sample, about a fifth were seen once. The CDR3 has 16 residues. The germline gives CDR1 MNHEY, CDR2 SVGAGI. After removal of 2 bases from V and 3 bases from J, the junction contained 10 bases not matched to a gene. In its sample, this clonotype was seen a few times.

The sequence came from a man between 65 and 85 years old in good health. The sample consisted of blood. The gene calls are TRBV6-5 and TRBJ2-7, with 7 bases identical to TRBD1. Here the CDR3 DNA reads TGTGCCAGCAGTTACGGACAGGTCCTATCTTTCTACGAGCAGTACGTC. Translated: CASSYGQVLSFYEQYV.